Shown below are 31 T cell receptor beta chains from a single sample sequenced in a study of blood T cell repertoires in COVID-19. Sequencing used immunoSEQ multiplex PCR; TCRdb keeps in-frame clones, though not all of them. The table records 99,000 or so clones, roughly 80% of them present only once. Sequenced: peripheral blood. These receptors were obtained from a woman aged 80 or older with active or convalescent COVID-19.

There are many counts of this clone. The chain joins TRBV9 to TRBJ2-1; 16 positions agree with TRBD2. The V gene end was trimmed by 3 bases and the J gene end by 4 bases; junction bases not matched to a gene: 7. This CDR3 has 18 amino acids. CDR1 is SGDLS and CDR2 is YYNGEE in the germline V gene. This chain's CDR3 is CASSAPGLAGGQYNEQFF. The CDR3 nucleotides read TGTGCCAGCAGCGCCCCGGGACTAGCGGGGGGGCAGTACAATGAGCAGTTCTTC. The variable domain in full, completed from reference TRBV9 and TRBJ2-1, reads DSGVTQTPKHLITATGQRVTLRCSPRSGDLSVYWYQQSLDQGLQFLIQYYNGEERAKGNILERFSAQQFPDLHSELNLSSLELGDSALYFCASSAPGLAGGQYNEQFFGPGTRLTVL.

This clone was seen only a few times. This rearrangement joins TRBV6-6 to TRBJ1-4; 7 positions match TRBD1. V lost 4 bases, J lost 7 bases, and 6 bases stayed unmatched. This CDR3 is built from 14 residues. Looked up from germline, CDR1 is MNHNY and CDR2 is SVGAGI (reference sequence). The DNA for the CDR3 is TGTGCCAGCAGTTTAGACAGGGCGAGTGAAAAACTGTTTTTT. Its translation: CASSLDRASEKLFF.

CDR3 nucleotides: TGTGCCAGCAGCGTATTTTCTGGGGAGCTGTTTTTT. Residues: CASSVFSGELFF. The chain is built from TRBV9 and TRBJ2-2; D remains ambiguous. CDR3 length: 12 amino acids. Trimming stripped 1 base from V and 8 bases from J, with 6 bases between. CDR1 is SGDLS, CDR2 YYNGEE, per germline.

The chain uses TRBV16 and TRBJ2-3, with 8 bases that match TRBD1. Germline V gene sequence: CDR1 KGHSY, CDR2 FQNENV. The CDR3 is made up of 14 amino acids. V lost 4 bases, J lost 4 bases, and 4 bases stayed unmatched. CDR3 amino acids: CASSPGTGPDTQYF. DNA for the CDR3: TGTGCCAGCAGCCCTGGGACAGGTCCAGATACGCAGTATTTT.

The CDR3 is CASSADYGLAQRTDTQYF. In nucleotides, the CDR3 is TGTGCCAGCAGCGCTGACTATGGACTAGCGCAACGCACAGATACGCAGTATTTT. This chain links TRBV9 with TRBJ2-3; 9 bases line up with TRBD2. The ends lost 3 bases at V and 1 base at J; junction bases unmatched: 12. Germline V CDR1 and CDR2: SGDLS, YYNGEE. The CDR3 extends over 18 amino acids.

The chain carries TRBV10-3 and TRBJ1-1, with unresolved D. The CDR3 runs to 14 residues. Germline V gene lookup returns CDR1 ENHRY and CDR2 SYGVKD. With 10 bases removed from V and 5 bases from J, the gap between germline ends came to 20 bases. CDR3: CATRPVRGDTEAFF. CDR3 DNA: TGTGCCACCCGTCCCGTCCGAGGAGATACTGAAGCTTTCTTT.

In regard to this clone: Additional DNA sequences in this sample encode the identical CDR3. CDR3 DNA sequence: TGTGCCACCAGCAGAGCGGCAGGGGGCGAATCACCCCTCCACTTT. Translating gives CATSRAAGGESPLHF. The chain uses TRBV15 and TRBJ1-6; 8 bases agree with TRBD1. The germline V gene has CDR1 LNHNV and CDR2 YYDKDF (reference sequence). The junction had 6 bases not matched to a gene; V was cut back by 1 base and J by 10 bases. The CDR3 length is 15 residues. Supplemented by reference TRBV15 and TRBJ1-6, the full variable domain reads DAMVIQNPRYQVTQFGKPVTLSCSQTLNHNVMYWYQQKSSQAPKLLFHYYDKDFNNEADTPDNFQSRRPNTSFCFLDIRSPGLGDTAMYLCATSRAAGGESPLHFGNGTRLTVT.

The chain employs TRBV29-1 and TRBJ1-2, with 7 bases lining up with TRBD1. Germline CDR1 is SQVTM and CDR2 is ANQGSEA. The CDR3 contains 14 residues. Trimming took 7 bases from V and 0 from J; bases not matched to a gene: 8. The chain's CDR3 is CSAGRQGTNYGYTF. In DNA, the CDR3 is TGCAGCGCCGGGAGACAGGGAACTAACTATGGCTACACCTTC. Variable domain in full (rest from reference TRBV29-1 and TRBJ1-2): SAVISQKPSRDICQRGTSLTIQCQVDSQVTMMFWYRQQPGQSLTLIATANQGSEATYESGFVIDKFPISRPNLTFSTLTVSNMSPEDSSIYLCSAGRQGTNYGYTFGSGTRLTVV.

V usage is TRBV5-1 and J usage is TRBJ1-1, with TRBD1 identical over 8 bases. Unmatched junction bases numbered 10, after V lost 4 bases and J lost 8 bases. This CDR3 spans 14 amino acids. Germline lookup yields CDR1 SGHRS and CDR2 YFSETQ. DNA of the CDR3: TGCGCCAGCAGCCTTGCCGAGGGACAGGCGGAAGCTTTCTTT. Its protein is CASSLAEGQAEAFF.

The chain carries TRBV6-1 and TRBJ1-5, with a possible D match to TRBD1 (5 bases). Germline CDR1 MNHNS, CDR2 SASEGT. The CDR3 loop spans 14 amino acids. V dropped 1 base and J dropped 9 bases, with 13 bases sitting between them. The CDR3 sequence is CASSEGGSATPQHF. The CDR3 bases are TGTGCCAGCAGTGAAGGGGGCAGCGCGACGCCCCAGCATTTT.

The chain carries TRBV5-1 and TRBJ2-3, with D perhaps TRBD1 (6 bases). Germline CDR1 is SGHRS and CDR2 is YFSETQ. V gave up 6 bases and J gave up 8 bases, with 16 bases separating them. The CDR3 is 13 residues long. CDR3 bases: TGCGCCAGCATGGAAACAGGGACAAGTACGCAGTATTTT. It codes for CASMETGTSTQYF.

This clone was counted only a few times. The CDR3 DNA is TGTGCCTGGAGTGTGGTCAGGGGCAAAGAAAAACTGTTTTTT. Translating gives CAWSVVRGKEKLFF. This rearrangement joins TRBV30 to TRBJ1-4; D may be TRBD1 (6 bases). The CDR3 is 14 residues long. Germline lookup yields CDR1 GTSNPN and CDR2 SVGIG (reference sequence). Trimming cost V 0 bases and J 8 bases, with 13 bases left between them.

The chain carries TRBV27 and TRBJ2-2; 9 bases map to TRBD1. The germline V gene encodes CDR1 MNHEY and CDR2 SMNVEV (reference sequence). The CDR3 consists of 15 residues. Trimming removed 6 bases from V and 1 base from J; junction bases left unmatched: 3. The DNA of the CDR3 is TGTGCCAGCAGGAGACAGGGGGGGAACACCGGGGAGCTGTTTTTT. This sequence encodes CASRRQGGNTGELFF.

This chain uses TRBV24-1 with TRBJ2-2; 9 nucleotides agree with TRBD1. Trimming cost V 4 bases and J 4 bases; bases outside gene matches: 18. Germline V gene data show CDR1 as KGHDR and CDR2 as SFDVKD. This CDR3 comprises 20 residues. For the CDR3, the DNA is TGTGCCACCAGTGACCCAAGAACCACGGACAGGGGAGGTCGCACCGGGGAGCTGTTTTTT. Protein: CATSDPRTTDRGGRTGELFF.

This clone was detected ten times or more. The V call is TRBV5-4, the J call TRBJ1-2, with 10 bases aligning to TRBD1. Germline assignment: CDR1 SGHNT and CDR2 YYREEE (reference sequence). V trimming: 2 bases; J trimming: 5 bases; junction bases outside the gene matches: 3. The CDR3 is made up of 14 amino acids. The chain's CDR3 is CASSLDRGHYGYTF. CDR3 nucleotides: TGTGCCAGCAGCTTAGACAGGGGGCATTATGGCTACACCTTC.

This clone came up once. This chain joins TRBV24-1 and TRBJ1-1; no definite D call. Trimming stripped 3 bases from V and 0 bases from J, with 4 bases between. The CDR3 runs 13 residues. Germline V gene data show CDR1 as KGHDR and CDR2 as SFDVKD. In nucleotides, the CDR3 is TGTGCCACCAGTGATCCCATGAACACTGAAGCTTTCTTT. Protein product: CATSDPMNTEAFF.

This sequence joins TRBV5-1 and TRBJ1-1; D possibly corresponds to TRBD1 (5 bases). V was shortened by 4 bases and J by 5 bases, with 9 bases between the two germline ends. Germline assignment: CDR1 SGHRS and CDR2 YFSETQ. There are 12 residues in the CDR3. The CDR3 bases are TGCGCCAGCAGCATTGACAGAACTGAAGCTTTCTTT. Translated: CASSIDRTEAFF.

The chain joins TRBV19 to TRBJ2-5; 8 positions agree with TRBD2. V gave up 5 bases and J gave up 3 bases; unmatched junction bases: 8. The CDR3 spans 15 residues. The germline gives CDR1 LNHDA, CDR2 SQIVND (reference sequence). This chain's CDR3 is CASSLHGRAKETQYF. The CDR3 coding sequence is TGTGCCAGTAGTTTGCACGGGAGGGCCAAAGAGACCCAGTACTTC.

This chain uses TRBV7-9 with TRBJ2-1, with D perhaps matching TRBD1 (6 bases). CDR1 and CDR2 from the germline V gene are SEHNR and FQNEAQ (reference sequence). This CDR3 spans 14 amino acids. Trimming stripped 5 bases from V and 7 bases from J, with 15 bases between. CDR3 in amino acids: CASSLIGQPNEQFF. DNA for the CDR3: TGTGCCAGCAGCCTAATCGGACAGCCTAATGAGCAGTTCTTC.

V and J are TRBV9 and TRBJ2-7; 10 positions match TRBD2. Germline assignment: CDR1 SGDLS and CDR2 YYNGEE. The CDR3 consists of 13 residues. After removal of 2 bases from V and 4 bases from J, the junction contained 0 bases not matched to a gene. Here the CDR3 reads CASSVTSGYEQYF. The DNA for the CDR3 is TGTGCCAGCAGCGTGACTAGCGGGTACGAGCAGTACTTC.

The chain links TRBV11-2 to TRBJ1-6, with 9 bases that match TRBD1. With V trimmed by 4 bases and J by 8 bases, 3 bases remained unmatched. The CDR3 is made up of 14 amino acids. Per the germline V gene, CDR1 is SGHAT and CDR2 is FQNNGV. The CDR3 sequence: CASSSGQGYSPLHF. Written as DNA, the CDR3 is TGTGCCAGCAGCTCGGGACAGGGATATTCACCCCTCCACTTT. The complete variable domain, with remaining parts taken from reference TRBV11-2 and TRBJ1-6, reads EAGVAQSPRYKIIEKRQSVAFWCNPISGHATLYWYQQILGQGPKLLIQFQNNGVVDDSQLPKDRFSAERLKGVDSTLKIQPAKLEDSAVYLCASSSGQGYSPLHFGNGTRLTVT.

The chain has TRBV19 and TRBJ1-1; D is perhaps TRBD1 (6 bases). V was cut by 1 base and J by 3 bases, with 9 bases left in between. CDR3 length: 14 amino acids. The germline V gene has CDR1 LNHDA and CDR2 SQIVND (reference sequence). CDR3 sequence: CASSIAGGHTEAFF. The CDR3 DNA reads as TGTGCCAGTAGTATAGCGGGGGGGCACACTGAAGCTTTCTTT.

The genes are TRBV7-8 and TRBJ1-2, with unresolved D. Trimming removed 2 bases from V and 3 bases from J, with 19 bases in between. Per germline, CDR1 SGHVS and CDR2 FQNEAQ. CDR3 size: 17 residues. CDR3 sequence: CASSLRRDVRPYYGYTF. The CDR3 DNA reads as TGTGCCAGCAGCTTACGGCGGGATGTGCGCCCGTACTATGGCTACACCTTC.

V usage is TRBV7-2 and J usage is TRBJ1-5; TRBD1 aligns across 7 bases. The CDR3 extends over 16 amino acids. CDR1 is SGHTA, CDR2 FQGNSA, per germline. Trimming removed 5 bases from V and 6 bases from J; junction bases left unmatched: 13. DNA of the CDR3: TGTGCCAGCAGCCCCGGGGACAGTAGTCTCGGTCAGCCCCAGCATTTT. Translation: CASSPGDSSLGQPQHF.

V and J are TRBV24-1 and TRBJ2-5, with 8 bases fitting TRBD2. V lost 5 bases and J lost 4; bases outside the gene matches: 11. This CDR3 is built from 16 residues. Germline values: CDR1 KGHDR, CDR2 SFDVKD. CDR3 region: CATSALGAGGVETQYF. DNA of the CDR3: TGTGCCACCAGTGCTTTAGGGGCGGGGGGAGTAGAGACCCAGTACTTC.

The chain combines TRBV10-3 with TRBJ2-1, with 13 bases aligning to TRBD2. V lost 6 bases, J lost 3 bases, and 8 bases stayed unmatched. The CDR3 is 17 amino acids. The germline V gene encodes CDR1 ENHRY and CDR2 SYGVKD. CDR3 protein: CAIRAGLAGPFYNEQFF. Written as DNA, the CDR3 is TGTGCCATCAGAGCGGGACTAGCGGGACCGTTCTACAATGAGCAGTTCTTC.

This chain connects TRBV19 to TRBJ1-2, with 9 bases fitting TRBD1. In germline, CDR1 is LNHDA, CDR2 SQIVND (reference sequence). The CDR3 runs 14 residues. The trim removed 7 bases at V and 5 bases at J, leaving 8 bases unmatched. The CDR3 here is CASTTGTGRYGYTF. CDR3 DNA: TGTGCCAGTACCACCGGGACAGGGAGGTATGGCTACACCTTC.

V and J are TRBV6-1 and TRBJ1-4; D not certain. The ends were cut back, 2 bases at V and 15 bases at J, with 16 bases in the middle. Per the germline V gene, CDR1 is MNHNS and CDR2 is SASEGT. The CDR3 extends over 13 amino acids. CDR3 residues: CASSELGGEGLFF. CDR3 DNA sequence: TGTGCCAGCAGTGAACTGGGCGGTGAGGGTTTGTTTTTT.

The sample holds one count of this clone. This rearrangement joins TRBV4-2 to TRBJ1-2; D is unclear. CDR1 LGHNA and CDR2 YNFKEQ come from the germline V gene. The V and J ends lost 0 bases and 5 bases respectively, with 10 bases between them. This CDR3 contains 14 residues. The CDR3 region has the DNA TGTGCCAGCAGCCAAGATTACCAGATTTATGGCTACACCTTC. Amino acids: CASSQDYQIYGYTF.

V usage is TRBV6-6 and J usage is TRBJ1-4; TRBD1 might be the D (5 bases). Germline V lookup: CDR1 MNHNY, CDR2 SVGAGI (reference sequence). This CDR3 contains 14 residues. V shed 6 bases and J shed 8 bases, with 16 bases lying between them. CDR3 residues: CASRLQGFWEKLFF. The CDR3 DNA sequence: TGTGCCAGCAGACTCCAGGGATTTTGGGAAAAACTGTTTTTT.

The chain uses TRBV29-1 and TRBJ1-1; TRBD1 is a possible D gene (5 bases). Germline V gene data show CDR1 as SQVTM and CDR2 as ANQGSEA. The CDR3 has 12 amino acids. With 3 bases removed from V and 2 bases from J, the gap between germline ends came to 7 bases. The CDR3 reads CSVDQGNTEAFF. DNA for the CDR3: TGCAGCGTTGACCAGGGTAACACTGAAGCTTTCTTT. Complete variable domain (other parts from reference TRBV29-1 and TRBJ1-1): SAVISQKPSRDICQRGTSLTIQCQVDSQVTMMFWYRQQPGQSLTLIATANQGSEATYESGFVIDKFPISRPNLTFSTLTVSNMSPEDSSIYLCSVDQGNTEAFFGQGTRLTVV.